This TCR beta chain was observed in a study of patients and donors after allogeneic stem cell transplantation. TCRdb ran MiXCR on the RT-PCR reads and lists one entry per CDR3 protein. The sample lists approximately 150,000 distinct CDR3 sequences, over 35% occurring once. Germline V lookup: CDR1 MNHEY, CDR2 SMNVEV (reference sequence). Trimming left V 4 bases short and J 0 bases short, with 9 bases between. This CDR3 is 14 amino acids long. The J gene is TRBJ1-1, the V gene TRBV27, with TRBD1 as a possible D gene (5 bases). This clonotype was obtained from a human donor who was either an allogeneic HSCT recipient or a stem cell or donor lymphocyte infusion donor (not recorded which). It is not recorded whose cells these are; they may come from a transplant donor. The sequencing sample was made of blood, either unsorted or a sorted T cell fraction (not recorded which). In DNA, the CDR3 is TGTGCCAGCAGTTCGGACACCTTGAACACTGAAGCTTTCTTT. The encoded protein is CASSSDTLNTEAFF.